The source of this TCR delta chain is a study of gamma-delta chains in newborns, infants, children. Study context: Microbial exposure reportedly drives polyclonal innate γδ T cell expansion after birth.

TCRdb re-called the reads via CATT. Of several thousand delta-chain clones detected, about 47% appear once; the ten largest clones hold roughly 6%. Comments on this clone: At one end the junction does not follow the germline gene, possibly because of a read error.

CDR3 length equals 21 residues. The germline V gene has CDR1 TSWWSYY and CDR2 QGS. The sequenced sample was blood. The V call is TRDV1, the J call TRDJ1; TRDD3 might be the D (6 bases). The receptor was derived from a child who received the measles vaccine. The CDR3 reads CALGDDFLSPGDYPYTDTLIF. The CDR3, as DNA: TGTGCTCTTGGGGACGACTTCTTATCGCCTGGGGACTACCCGTACACCGATACACTCATCTTT.